This T cell receptor beta chain was sequenced during a study of shared clonotypes between healthy human individuals. Assay: immunoSEQ multiplex PCR; the TCRdb copy retains only in-frame clones and omits some. The data hold around 510,000 clones, with about 96% observed a single time. The donors, healthy adults who were HIV-negative, had experienced no recent acute infections or vaccinations. This clonotype originated in a woman aged 30 to 39 in good health. Sequencing used naive CD4+ T cells sorted from blood. Subset noted: CD45RA+ positively selected.

The CDR3 nucleotides are TGCGCCAGCAGCGGACTAGCGGGAGGGGGCTACGAGCAGTACTTC. Protein product: CASSGLAGGGYEQYF. The V gene is TRBV5-1, the J gene TRBJ2-7, with 15 bases matching TRBD2. CDR1 and CDR2 from the germline V gene are SGHRS and YFSETQ. The V and J ends lost 4 bases and 3 bases, in that order; junction bases with no gene match: 2. The CDR3 length is 15 residues.